These 21 T cell receptor beta chains came from one sample sequenced in a study of cytomegalovirus exposure and HLA in healthy donors (dated by TCRdb to the late 2010s). The protocol used for the library was the immunoSEQ multiplex PCR assay. The multiplex PCR relied on a mix of 60 forward primers for TCR Vbeta segments and 13 reverse primers for TCR Jbeta segments. TCRdb's version of the immuneACCESS table is confined to in-frame rearrangements and falls short of the full clone set. An unresolved V gene accounts for under half of the shortfall where checked; the remainder is of unknown origin. For this sample the table gives approximately 130,000 clones, of which about 77% were detected only once. The ten largest clones add up to 1.3% to 1.5% of the sample. The sample taken for sequencing was PBMCs. These TCRs come from a woman in her 40s in good health and CMV-seronegative.

The chain has TRBV5-1 and TRBJ1-5, with TRBD1 identical over 7 bases. The junction had 4 bases not matched to a gene; V was cut back by 0 bases and J by 4 bases. CDR3 size: 15 residues. Germline CDR1 SGHRS, CDR2 YFSETQ. In nucleotides, the CDR3 is TGCGCCAGCAGCTTGGAGGGGGCCCCTAATCAGCCCCAGCATTTT. Protein: CASSLEGAPNQPQHF.

This chain links TRBV9 with TRBJ1-1, with no clear D. Germline-derived CDR1 and CDR2 are SGDLS and YYNGEE. Trimming removed 0 bases from V and 2 bases from J, with 11 bases in between. The CDR3 is 15 amino acids. As DNA, the CDR3 is TGTGCCAGCAGCGTAGTAGGCGGTGGTAACACTGAAGCTTTCTTT. Its translation is CASSVVGGGNTEAFF. The variable domain in full, completed from reference TRBV9 and TRBJ1-1, reads DSGVTQTPKHLITATGQRVTLRCSPRSGDLSVYWYQQSLDQGLQFLIQYYNGEERAKGNILERFSAQQFPDLHSELNLSSLELGDSALYFCASSVVGGGNTEAFFGQGTRLTVV.

This clone appeared a single time. The chain joins TRBV5-1 to TRBJ2-7; 11 bases line up with TRBD1. With V trimmed by 0 bases and J by 0 bases, 5 bases remained unmatched. The CDR3 contains 17 residues. CDR1 and CDR2 from the germline V gene are SGHRS and YFSETQ. CDR3 amino acids: CASSLGRGQGVSYEQYF. The CDR3 region has the DNA TGCGCCAGCAGCTTGGGTCGGGGACAGGGGGTCTCCTACGAGCAGTACTTC.

This rearrangement joins TRBV12-5 to TRBJ2-1; the match to TRBD2 covers 7 bases. This CDR3 has 11 amino acids. Germline-derived CDR1 and CDR2 are LGHNT and FRNRAP. CDR3 protein: CASGVNNEQFF. As DNA, the CDR3 is TGTGCCAGCGGGGTCAACAATGAGCAGTTCTTC. The entire variable domain, with the rest obtained from reference TRBV12-5 and TRBJ2-1, is as follows: DARVTQTPRHKVTEMGQEVTMRCQPILGHNTVFWYRQTMMQGLELLAYFRNRAPLDDSGMPKDRFSAEMPDATLATLKIQPSEPRDSAVYFCASGVNNEQFFGPGTRLTVL.

This chain uses TRBV10-3 with TRBJ1-5; TRBD1 agrees at 9 bases. There are 15 residues in the CDR3. Per germline, CDR1 ENHRY and CDR2 SYGVKD. The junction had 7 bases not matched to a gene; V was cut back by 3 bases and J by 7 bases. CDR3 sequence (DNA): TGTGCCATCAGTGAAAGACAGGGGGTAGGGCAGCCCCAGCATTTT. It is translated as CAISERQGVGQPQHF.

The chain links TRBV19 to TRBJ1-1; D is possibly TRBD1 (5 bases). CDR1 LNHDA and CDR2 SQIVND come from the germline V gene (reference sequence). V was clipped by 3 bases and J by 1 base, with 21 bases between them. The CDR3 is 18 residues long. The CDR3: CASSIQGGVSFRNTEAFF. The CDR3 DNA is TGTGCCAGTAGTATTCAGGGAGGGGTCAGTTTCAGGAACACTGAAGCTTTCTTT.

V gene TRBV28 combines with J gene TRBJ2-3, with 8 bases fitting TRBD1. Germline V gene lookup returns CDR1 MDHEN and CDR2 SYDVKM. J lost 2 bases, V lost 5 bases, and 9 bases had no gene match. The CDR3 runs to 16 residues. Here the CDR3 DNA reads TGTGCCAGCAGTATCGGACAGGGACCTCACACAGATACGCAGTATTTT. Its translation is CASSIGQGPHTDTQYF.

The gene calls are TRBV4-2 and TRBJ1-1, with 9 bases lining up with TRBD1. CDR3 length: 15 amino acids. Germline loops: CDR1 LGHNA, CDR2 YNFKEQ. The V and J ends lost 4 bases and 1 base, in that order; junction bases with no gene match: 4. The CDR3 sequence: CASSPGQGTNTEAFF. The DNA for the CDR3 is TGTGCCAGCAGCCCTGGACAGGGGACGAACACTGAAGCTTTCTTT.

V is TRBV15 and J is TRBJ2-3; unclear D gene. V lost 2 bases and J 1 base, leaving 4 bases between the germline ends. This CDR3 has 13 amino acids. Germline V gives CDR1 LNHNV, CDR2 YYDKDF (reference sequence). The CDR3 sequence is CATSRRGTDTQYF. The CDR3 DNA reads TGTGCCACCAGCAGACGGGGCACAGATACGCAGTATTTT.

A remark on this clone: This CDR3 is also generated by other DNA sequences in the sample. The chain uses TRBV4-1 and TRBJ2-5, with a weak D call TRBD2 (5 bases). CDR1 and CDR2 from the germline V gene are MGHRA and YSYEKL. Trimming stripped 5 bases from V and 1 base from J, with 14 bases between. The CDR3 sequence is 15 residues long. CDR3 amino acids: CASSSDGRGQETQYF. Written as DNA, the CDR3 is TGCGCCAGCAGCTCTGACGGACGGGGCCAAGAGACCCAGTACTTC.

The chain combines TRBV10-2 with TRBJ1-1, with TRBD1 identical over 9 bases. V lost 4 bases to trimming and J lost 4 bases; unmatched junction nucleotides: 7. From germline, CDR1 is WSHSY and CDR2 SAAADI. The CDR3 contains 15 residues. The CDR3 spells CASSASGTGRTEAFF. CDR3 bases: TGCGCCAGCAGTGCCTCCGGGACAGGGCGCACTGAAGCTTTCTTT.

The table lists this clone with a few counts. The chain has TRBV7-9 and TRBJ2-5; possible D gene TRBD1, 5 bases. Germline V gene data show CDR1 as SEHNR and CDR2 as FQNEAQ (reference sequence). This CDR3 spans 15 amino acids. V was pared by 0 bases and J by 5 bases, with 13 bases between. As DNA, the CDR3 is TGTGCCAGCAGCTTAGCGTCGGCAAAGGGGGAGACCCAGTACTTC. Its translation is CASSLASAKGETQYF.

J is TRBJ1-4 and V is TRBV5-6; no reliable D call. Per the germline V gene, CDR1 is SGHDT and CDR2 is YYEEEE. Trimming stripped 1 base from V and 0 bases from J, with 7 bases between. The CDR3 extends over 15 amino acids. This chain's CDR3 is CASSLKLPTNEKLFF. The CDR3 nucleotides are TGTGCCAGCAGCTTGAAACTACCAACTAATGAAAAACTGTTTTTT.

The chain uses TRBV7-9 and TRBJ2-5; D gene uncertain. The CDR3 has 14 residues. V lost 3 bases and J lost 3, with 11 bases in between. Per germline, CDR1 SEHNR and CDR2 FQNEAQ (reference sequence). CDR3 amino acids: CASSFFQDKETQYF. In DNA form, the CDR3 reads TGTGCCAGCAGCTTTTTCCAGGATAAAGAGACCCAGTACTTC. Looking up the rest from reference TRBV7-9 and TRBJ2-5 gives the full variable domain: DTGVSQNPRHKITKRGQNVTFRCDPISEHNRLYWYRQTLGQGPEFLTYFQNEAQLEKSRLLSDRFSAERPKGSFSTLEIQRTEQGDSAMYLCASSFFQDKETQYFGPGTRLLVL.

This chain links TRBV4-2 with TRBJ2-7; 7 bases fit TRBD2. V lost 6 bases and J lost 0; bases outside the gene matches: 11. From germline, CDR1 is LGHNA and CDR2 YNFKEQ. This CDR3 comprises 16 residues. CDR3 amino acids: CASSPSLAGYSYEQYF. The CDR3 bases are TGTGCCAGCAGTCCTTCTTTAGCGGGCTACTCCTACGAGCAGTACTTC.

J is TRBJ1-6 and V is TRBV7-3; TRBD1 is a possible D gene (6 bases). The CDR3 totals 15 residues. The ends were cut back, 5 bases at V and 6 bases at J, with 14 bases in the middle. Germline CDR1 and CDR2: SGHTA and FQGTGA. In nucleotides, the CDR3 is TGTGCCAGCAGCCCACAGGGCCCCGGTAATTCACCCCTCCACTTT. It yields the protein CASSPQGPGNSPLHF.

The V gene is TRBV27, the J gene TRBJ2-5, with D perhaps matching TRBD2 (7 bases). V lost 4 bases and J 5 bases, leaving 17 bases between the germline ends. This CDR3 is built from 15 residues. In germline, CDR1 is MNHEY, CDR2 SMNVEV (reference sequence). DNA of the CDR3: TGTGCCAGCAGTTCCTCGAGGGGGGGTTTCGAGACCCAGTACTTC. Protein product: CASSSSRGGFETQYF.

This chain connects TRBV11-2 to TRBJ2-7; the match to TRBD2 covers 7 bases. The junction had 14 bases not matched to a gene; V was cut back by 7 bases and J by 5 bases. Germline V gene lookup returns CDR1 SGHAT and CDR2 FQNNGV. The CDR3 runs to 15 residues. CDR3 sequence: CASTRKWGGSDEQYF. DNA of the CDR3: TGTGCCAGCACCCGAAAATGGGGAGGGTCAGACGAGCAGTACTTC. Using reference TRBV11-2 and TRBJ2-7 for the parts outside the CDR3, the full variable domain is EAGVAQSPRYKIIEKRQSVAFWCNPISGHATLYWYQQILGQGPKLLIQFQNNGVVDDSQLPKDRFSAERLKGVDSTLKIQPAKLEDSAVYLCASTRKWGGSDEQYFGPGTRLTVT.

This rearrangement joins TRBV4-2 to TRBJ2-1; TRBD1 aligns across 7 bases. The germline gives CDR1 LGHNA, CDR2 YNFKEQ. CDR3 size: 16 residues. Losses at the gene ends were 0 bases for V and 12 bases for J; bases not matched to a gene: 14. The CDR3 loop is CASSQDREPGGSGQFF. CDR3 nucleotides: TGTGCCAGCAGCCAAGACCGTGAGCCAGGGGGATCGGGGCAGTTCTTC.

This clone was seen a handful of times. V and J are TRBV10-3 and TRBJ2-1, with 8 bases that match TRBD2. Germline V gene data show CDR1 as ENHRY and CDR2 as SYGVKD. The CDR3 runs 16 residues. Losses at the gene ends were 5 bases for V and 3 bases for J; bases not matched to a gene: 9. The CDR3 here is CAISTKALAGYNEQFF. CDR3 DNA: TGTGCCATCAGTACGAAGGCCCTAGCGGGCTACAATGAGCAGTTCTTC.

The chain carries TRBV30 and TRBJ2-5; 7 bases line up with TRBD1. The CDR3 has 15 amino acids. CDR1 is GTSNPN and CDR2 is SVGIG in the germline V gene (reference sequence). Unmatched junction bases numbered 10, after V lost 1 base and J lost 5 bases. This CDR3 is CAWSATGAWGETQYF. CDR3 in DNA: TGTGCCTGGAGTGCAACAGGGGCCTGGGGGGAGACCCAGTACTTC.